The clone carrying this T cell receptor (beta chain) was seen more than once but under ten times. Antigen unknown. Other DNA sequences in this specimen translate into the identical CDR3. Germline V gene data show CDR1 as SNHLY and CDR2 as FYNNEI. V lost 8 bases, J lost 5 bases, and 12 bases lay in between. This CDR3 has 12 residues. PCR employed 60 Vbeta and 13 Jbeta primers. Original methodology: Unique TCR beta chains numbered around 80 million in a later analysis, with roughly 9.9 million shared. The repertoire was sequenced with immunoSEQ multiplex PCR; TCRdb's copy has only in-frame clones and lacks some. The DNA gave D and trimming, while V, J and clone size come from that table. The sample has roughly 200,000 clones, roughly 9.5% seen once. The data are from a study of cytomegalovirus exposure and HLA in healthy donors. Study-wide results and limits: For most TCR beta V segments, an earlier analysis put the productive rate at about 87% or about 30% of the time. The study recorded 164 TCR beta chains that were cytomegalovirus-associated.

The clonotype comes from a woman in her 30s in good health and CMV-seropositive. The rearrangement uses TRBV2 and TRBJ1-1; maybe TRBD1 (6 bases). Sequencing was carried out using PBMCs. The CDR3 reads CASSRGRTEAFF. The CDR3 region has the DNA TGTGCCAGCTCCAGGGGAAGAACTGAAGCTTTCTTT.